One and the same sample provided the 9 T cell receptor beta chains below, sequenced in a study of T cell responses to AZD1222 COVID-19 vaccine (dated by TCRdb to about 2021). The protocol used for the library was the immunoSEQ multiplex PCR assay. The clones in this table, taken by TCRdb from immuneACCESS, are in-frame only. Not every clone is retained; where verified, under half of the shortfall comes from an unresolved V gene, and the cause of the rest is unknown. The sample contains 90,000 to 150,000 clones, more than 85% of them found a single time. The ten top clones hold 2% to 3% of the sample. What this sample's time point label stands for: baseline before first vaccination. This sample comprised peripheral blood, obtained on day 0 of AZD1222 vaccination. These receptors all come from an adult in good health.

This rearrangement joins TRBV21-1 to TRBJ2-7. TRBV21-1 constitutes a pseudogene. The CDR3 sequence is 13 residues long. CDR3 in DNA: TGTGCCAGCAGCCCAAGGATGGACTACGAGCAGTACTTC. Translated, it gives CASSPRMDYEQYF.

This chain links TRBV5-1 with TRBJ1-6; TRBD1 might be the D (5 bases). The CDR3 has 15 residues. Germline values: CDR1 SGHRS, CDR2 YFSETQ. V lost 0 bases and J 12 bases, leaving 16 bases between the germline ends. The CDR3 region is CASSLATAIQGPLHF. CDR3 in DNA: TGCGCCAGCAGCTTGGCGACAGCCATTCAGGGACCCCTCCACTTT. Looking up the rest from reference TRBV5-1 and TRBJ1-6 gives the full variable domain: KAGVTQTPRYLIKTRGQQVTLSCSPISGHRSVSWYQQTPGQGLQFLFEYFSETQRNKGNFPGRFSGRQFSNSRSEMNVSTLELGDSALYLCASSLATAIQGPLHFGNGTRLTVT.

The DNA for the CDR3 is TGTGCCAGCAGCCAGTCACAGGGCCAAGAGACCCAGTACTTC. Translating it yields CASSQSQGQETQYF. V and J are TRBV3-1 (or the pseudogene TRBV3-2) and TRBJ2-5; possible D gene TRBD1, 6 bases. The germline V and J ends were trimmed by 3 bases and 1 base, with 9 bases remaining between them. The CDR3 has 14 amino acids. Germline CDR1 is LGHDT and CDR2 is YNNKEL (reference sequence).

The rearrangement joins TRBV9 to TRBJ1-6; D remains unclear. The CDR3 is 17 residues long. Trimming took 0 bases from V and 5 from J, leaving 15 bases between them. CDR1 SGDLS and CDR2 YYNGEE come from the germline V gene. The CDR3 loop reads CASSVGLLRPNNSPLHF. The CDR3 DNA reads TGTGCCAGCAGCGTAGGCCTTCTCAGGCCCAATAATTCACCCCTCCACTTT.

This clone was picked up a small number of times. The chain uses TRBV19 and TRBJ1-1; D unclear. The V end lost 6 bases, the J end lost 7 bases, and 9 bases lay between the germline ends. This CDR3 contains 11 residues. The germline CDR1 and CDR2 sequences are LNHDA and SQIVND (reference sequence). CDR3 nucleotides: TGTGCCAGTAGGCTCACGGATGAAGCTTTCTTT. Its translation is CASRLTDEAFF.

The chain recombines TRBV11-2 with TRBJ2-1, with 8 bases that match TRBD2. This CDR3 is 15 amino acids long. In germline, CDR1 is SGHAT, CDR2 FQNNGV. V was pared by 1 base and J by 5 bases, with 4 bases of the junction left unmatched. CDR3 sequence: CASSLGSGINNEQFF. As DNA, the CDR3 is TGTGCCAGCAGCTTAGGTAGCGGGATAAACAATGAGCAGTTCTTC.

The chain combines TRBV10-2 with TRBJ2-7, with 9 bases matching TRBD2. Germline V gene data show CDR1 as WSHSY and CDR2 as SAAADI. This CDR3 has 14 residues. V was clipped by 6 bases and J by 7 bases; unmatched bases: 10. This CDR3 reads CASSGVLAGREQYF. The DNA of the CDR3 is TGCGCCAGCAGCGGGGTGCTAGCGGGACGGGAGCAGTACTTC.

This chain links TRBV11-2 with TRBJ1-2; 7 bases align to TRBD1. The germline CDR1 and CDR2 sequences are SGHAT and FQNNGV. V gave up 4 bases and J gave up 3 bases; unmatched junction bases: 5. CDR3 length equals 14 residues. DNA for the CDR3: TGTGCCAGCAGCTCGGCGGACAGGCACTATGGCTACACCTTC. Translated, it gives CASSSADRHYGYTF.

V is TRBV30 and J is TRBJ1-1; no firm D call. Germline V lookup: CDR1 GTSNPN, CDR2 SVGIG (reference sequence). The V end was cut by 1 base, the J end by 4 bases, with 10 bases between. The CDR3 runs to 13 residues. The CDR3 loop is CAWSAGASTEAFF. The DNA for the CDR3 is TGTGCCTGGAGTGCTGGAGCGTCCACTGAAGCTTTCTTT. Full variable domain (remainder filled in from reference TRBV30 and TRBJ1-1): SQTIHQWPATLVQPVGSPLSLECTVEGTSNPNLYWYRQAAGRGLQLLFYSVGIGQISSEVPQNLSASRPQDRQFILSSKKLLLSDSGFYLCAWSAGASTEAFFGQGTRLTVV.